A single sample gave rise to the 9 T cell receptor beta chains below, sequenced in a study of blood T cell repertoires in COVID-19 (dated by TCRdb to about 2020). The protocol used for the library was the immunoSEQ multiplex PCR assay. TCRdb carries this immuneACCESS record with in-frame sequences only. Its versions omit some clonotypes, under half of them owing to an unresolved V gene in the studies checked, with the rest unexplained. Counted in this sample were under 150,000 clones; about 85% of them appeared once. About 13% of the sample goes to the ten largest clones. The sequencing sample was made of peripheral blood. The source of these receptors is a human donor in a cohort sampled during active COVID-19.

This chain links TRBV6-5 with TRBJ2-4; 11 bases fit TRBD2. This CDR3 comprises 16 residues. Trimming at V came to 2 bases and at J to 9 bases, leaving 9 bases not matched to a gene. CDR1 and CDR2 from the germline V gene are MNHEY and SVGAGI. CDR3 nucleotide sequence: TGTGCCAGCAGTTACAGGCTAGCGGGGGGCGGCGGCATTCAGTACTTC. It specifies CASSYRLAGGGGIQYF.

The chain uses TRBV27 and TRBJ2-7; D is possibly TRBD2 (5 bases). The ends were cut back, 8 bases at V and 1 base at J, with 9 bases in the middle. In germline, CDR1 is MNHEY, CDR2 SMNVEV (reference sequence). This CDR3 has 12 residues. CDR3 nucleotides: TGTGCCAGCGGACTGATTTCCTACGAGCAGTACTTC. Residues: CASGLISYEQYF.

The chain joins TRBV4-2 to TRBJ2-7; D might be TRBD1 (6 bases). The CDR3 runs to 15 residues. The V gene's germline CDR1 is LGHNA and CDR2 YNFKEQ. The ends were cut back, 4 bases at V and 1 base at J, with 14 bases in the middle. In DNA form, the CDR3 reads TGTGCCAGCAGCCCCCGCACAGGGTCGTCCTACGAGCAGTACTTC. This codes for CASSPRTGSSYEQYF.

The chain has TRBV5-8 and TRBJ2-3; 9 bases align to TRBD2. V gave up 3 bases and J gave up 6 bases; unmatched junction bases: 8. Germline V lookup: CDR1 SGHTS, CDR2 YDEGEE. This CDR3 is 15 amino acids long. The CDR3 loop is CASSWGTSLLDTQYF. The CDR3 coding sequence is TGTGCCAGCAGCTGGGGGACTAGCCTCCTGGATACGCAGTATTTT.

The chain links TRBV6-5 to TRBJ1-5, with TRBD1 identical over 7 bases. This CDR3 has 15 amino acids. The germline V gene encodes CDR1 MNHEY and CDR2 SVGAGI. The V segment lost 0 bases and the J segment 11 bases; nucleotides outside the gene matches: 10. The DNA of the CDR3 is TGTGCCAGCAGTTACTCGTATGCACCTCAGGGGGCCCAGCATTTT. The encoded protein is CASSYSYAPQGAQHF.

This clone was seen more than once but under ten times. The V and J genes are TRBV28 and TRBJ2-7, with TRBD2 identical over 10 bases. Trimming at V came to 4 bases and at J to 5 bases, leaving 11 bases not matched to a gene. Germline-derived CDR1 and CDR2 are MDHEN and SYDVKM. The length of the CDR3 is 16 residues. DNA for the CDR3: TGTGCCAGCAGTTCACCCCTTTCTGGACTAGCGGACGAGCAGTACTTC. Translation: CASSSPLSGLADEQYF.

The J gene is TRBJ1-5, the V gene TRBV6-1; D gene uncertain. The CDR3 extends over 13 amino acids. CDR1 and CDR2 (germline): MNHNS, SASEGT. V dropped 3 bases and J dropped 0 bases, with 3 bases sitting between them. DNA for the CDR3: TGTGCCAGCAGTGAGGCTAGCAATCAGCCCCAGCATTTT. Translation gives CASSEASNQPQHF.

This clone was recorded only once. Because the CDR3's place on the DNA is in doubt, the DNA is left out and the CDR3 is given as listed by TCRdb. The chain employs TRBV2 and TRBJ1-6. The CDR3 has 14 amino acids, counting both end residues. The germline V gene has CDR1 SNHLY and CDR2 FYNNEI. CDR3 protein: CASILDGGNSPLHF.

CDR3 sequence: CASSARLAVNNEQFF. The CDR3 DNA reads as TGTGCCAGCAGCGCAAGACTAGCGGTTAACAATGAGCAGTTCTTC. The V call is TRBV11-3, the J call TRBJ2-1; 9 positions agree with TRBD2. This CDR3 is 15 amino acids long. CDR1 is SGHNT and CDR2 is YENEEA in the germline V gene. Trimming cost V 5 bases and J 5 bases; bases outside gene matches: 7.